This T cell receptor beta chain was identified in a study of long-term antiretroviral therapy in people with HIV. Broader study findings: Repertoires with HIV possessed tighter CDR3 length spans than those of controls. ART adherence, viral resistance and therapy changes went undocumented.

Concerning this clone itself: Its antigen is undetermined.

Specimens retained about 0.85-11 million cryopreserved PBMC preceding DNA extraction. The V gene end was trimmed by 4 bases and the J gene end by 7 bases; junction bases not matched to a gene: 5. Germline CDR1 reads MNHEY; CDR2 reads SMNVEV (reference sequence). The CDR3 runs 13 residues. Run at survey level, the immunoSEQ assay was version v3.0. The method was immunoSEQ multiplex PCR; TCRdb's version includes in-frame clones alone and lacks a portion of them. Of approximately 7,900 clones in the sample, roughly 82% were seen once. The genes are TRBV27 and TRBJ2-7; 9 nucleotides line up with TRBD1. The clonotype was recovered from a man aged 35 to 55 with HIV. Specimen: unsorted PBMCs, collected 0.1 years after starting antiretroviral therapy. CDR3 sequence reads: CASSSGTGIEQYF. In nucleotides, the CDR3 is TGTGCCAGCAGTTCCGGGACAGGGATTGAGCAGTACTTC.